Given below is one T cell receptor (beta chain) in context. In Seattle, patients joined the study during active infection and were tracked longitudinally. This sample is part of a study of blood T cell repertoires in COVID-19. In the source study's methods: Amplification with reference gene primers provided the estimates of nucleated cell counts. TCRdb's copy holds only in-frame clones and misses some; the assay was immunoSEQ multiplex PCR. Clone size and V and J calls were adopted from that table, with D and trimming inferred from the DNA. The sample holds 350,000 or so clones, 80% to 90% seen once. CDR3 size: 12 residues. Trimming pared 6 bases from V and 4 bases from J, leaving 7 bases between. Germline CDR1 is ENHRY and CDR2 is SYGVKD.

The clonotype was recovered from a woman aged 25-40 years with COVID-19, enrolled during active disease. The V gene is TRBV10-3, the J gene TRBJ1-5; D might be TRBD1 (5 bases). Sequencing input: peripheral blood. The CDR3 region is CAIRGVNQPQHF. The CDR3 DNA reads TGTGCCATCAGAGGGGTAAATCAGCCCCAGCATTTT.